These 5 T cell receptor beta chains originate from one sample sequenced in a study of shared T cell receptors in the human thymus. This table comes from immunoSEQ multiplex PCR, and its TCRdb copy is limited to in-frame clones, with some not included. The sample carries more than 550,000 clones, over 75% recorded once. Separately, the same data were catalogued under a study of human thymus T cells.

What was sequenced was thymocytes. The receptors stem from a boy under three years old with a congenital heart defect.

The gene calls are TRBV4-1 and TRBJ1-6; D perhaps matches TRBD1 (5 bases). The CDR3 is made up of 14 amino acids. V gave up 7 bases and J gave up 9 bases, with 16 bases separating them. In germline, CDR1 is MGHRA, CDR2 YSYEKL. CDR3 nucleotide sequence: TGCGCCAGCACCCAGGGCTGGACTTCTTCACCCCTCCACTTT. Amino acid sequence: CASTQGWTSSPLHF.

The chain joins TRBV6-5 to TRBJ2-7; TRBD1 is a possible D gene (5 bases). CDR1 MNHEY and CDR2 SVGAGI come from the germline V gene. CDR3 size: 14 residues. V shed 7 bases and J shed 3 bases, with 16 bases lying between them. For the CDR3, the DNA is TGTGCCAGCACTCAACTGGACAAATTCTACGAGCAGTACTTC. Encoded protein: CASTQLDKFYEQYF.

V is TRBV28 and J is TRBJ2-1; 15 bases are a match to TRBD2. Per the germline V gene, CDR1 is MDHEN and CDR2 is SYDVKM. Losses at the gene ends were 5 bases for V and 0 bases for J; bases not matched to a gene: 8. This CDR3 has 19 amino acids. The CDR3 sequence: CASSLRTSGRVLSYNEQFF. As DNA, the CDR3 is TGTGCCAGCAGTCTCAGGACTAGCGGGAGGGTCCTCTCCTACAATGAGCAGTTCTTC. The full variable domain, rest sourced from reference TRBV28 and TRBJ2-1, is DVKVTQSSRYLVKRTGEKVFLECVQDMDHENMFWYRQDPGLGLRLIYFSYDVKMKEKGDIPEGYSVSREKKERFSLILESASTNQTSMYLCASSLRTSGRVLSYNEQFFGPGTRLTVL.

The chain combines TRBV7-2 with TRBJ2-7; 10 bases agree with TRBD2. The trim removed 4 bases at V and 7 bases at J, leaving 10 bases unmatched. CDR3 length: 15 amino acids. Germline loops: CDR1 SGHTA, CDR2 FQGNSA. In DNA, the CDR3 is TGTGCCAGCAGCTATGCGCTAGCGGGAGTGGGTGAGCAGTACTTC. Protein product: CASSYALAGVGEQYF.

CDR3 DNA sequence: TGCGCCAGCAGCCAAGTCGCCCTTCGGGGTTATAGCTCTGGGGCCAACGTCCTGACTTTC. Translation gives CASSQVALRGYSSGANVLTF. The V gene is TRBV4-3, the J gene TRBJ2-6; possible D gene TRBD2, 5 bases. Trimming pared 1 base from V and 0 bases from J, leaving 19 bases between. The length of the CDR3 is 20 residues. The germline CDR1 and CDR2 sequences are LGHNA and YSLEER.